This T cell receptor beta chain comes out of a study of blood T cell repertoires in COVID-19. Germline assignment: CDR1 LGHNA and CDR2 YNFKEQ. This CDR3 comprises 14 residues. Trimming took off 1 base at V and 1 base at J, with 7 bases between the two ends. As handled by the study authors: Researchers report that nucleated cell counts were estimated from reference gene primer amplification. Data came from immunoSEQ multiplex PCR; TCRdb stores just in-frame clones and leaves some out. From that table come the V and J calls and clone size; the DNA was used to work out D and trimming. This sample yields under 200,000 clones, of which 85% to 90% are seen a single time; 0.99% belongs to the top ten.

The clonotype comes from a man between 18 and 35 years old with acute or convalescent COVID-19. The chain uses TRBV4-2 and TRBJ1-1; D remains unclear. The sequenced sample consisted of peripheral blood. CDR3 region: CASSQGAPNTEAFF. DNA for the CDR3: TGTGCCAGCAGCCAAGGGGCCCCGAACACTGAAGCTTTCTTT.